The 30 T cell receptor beta chains reported below all come from one sample, sequenced in a study of blood T cell repertoires in COVID-19. Generated by immunoSEQ multiplex PCR, the TCRdb table keeps only in-frame clones and is missing some. In the table there are approximately 250,000 clones, roughly 84% of which are singletons. Sequencing input: peripheral blood. The receptors were sampled from a woman between 40 and 55 years old who had recovered from COVID-19.

The rearrangement links TRBV20-1 to TRBJ2-1, with D possibly TRBD2 on 5 matching bases. Looked up from germline, CDR1 is DFQATT and CDR2 is SNEGSKA (reference sequence). This CDR3 is built from 13 residues. V was trimmed by 3 bases and J by 7 bases, leaving 13 bases between them. CDR3 residues: CSASSTRGNEQFF. CDR3 in DNA: TGCAGTGCTAGTTCAACTAGAGGGAATGAGCAGTTCTTC.

The rearrangement links TRBV7-2 to TRBJ2-1; D is unresolved. Germline assignment: CDR1 SGHTA and CDR2 FQGNSA. This CDR3 comprises 13 residues. Trimming took 0 bases from V and 8 from J, leaving 8 bases between them. CDR3 sequence: CASSLASGYEQFF. The CDR3, as DNA: TGTGCCAGCAGCTTAGCCTCTGGCTATGAGCAGTTCTTC.

The rearrangement joins TRBV6-4 to TRBJ2-3; D not resolved. The CDR3 runs to 14 residues. V was shortened by 4 bases and J by 4 bases, with 12 bases between the two germline ends. Per the germline V gene, CDR1 is MRHNA and CDR2 is SNTAGT. For the CDR3, the DNA is TGTGCCAGCAGTGCTAGTTTTGCCCCAGATACGCAGTATTTT. This encodes CASSASFAPDTQYF.

In its sample, this clone was seen a few times. This rearrangement joins TRBV15 to TRBJ1-2, with 8 bases fitting TRBD1. The CDR3 loop spans 15 amino acids. Looked up from germline, CDR1 is LNHNV and CDR2 is YYDKDF (reference sequence). Germline trimming cut 3 bases from V and 4 bases from J; bases unmatched to any gene: 7. The CDR3 DNA reads as TGTGCCACCAGCAGGGGGGACAGGACCATCTATGGCTACACCTTC. It codes for CATSRGDRTIYGYTF.

The V call is TRBV5-4, the J call TRBJ2-7, with D perhaps matching TRBD1 (6 bases). CDR3 length equals 13 residues. Deletions cut 0 bases from V and 3 bases from J, with 7 bases between. From germline, CDR1 is SGHNT and CDR2 YYREEE (reference sequence). The CDR3 loop is CASSLDRVYEQYF. As DNA, the CDR3 is TGTGCCAGCAGCTTGGACAGGGTCTACGAGCAGTACTTC. Complete variable domain (other parts from reference TRBV5-4 and TRBJ2-7): ETGVTQSPTHLIKTRGQQVTLRCSSQSGHNTVSWYQQALGQGPQFIFQYYREEENGRGNFPPRFSGLQFPNYSSELNVNALELDDSALYLCASSLDRVYEQYFGPGTRLTVT.

This clone occurred once. This chain connects TRBV28 to TRBJ1-5, with 8 bases matching TRBD1. CDR3 length: 12 amino acids. J was trimmed by 6 bases and V by 8 bases; bases with no gene match: 3. CDR1 is MDHEN, CDR2 SYDVKM, per germline. In DNA, the CDR3 is TGTGCCAGCCTCAGGGGGCCTCAGCCCCAGCATTTT. It codes for CASLRGPQPQHF.

This chain connects TRBV21-1 to TRBJ2-3; TRBD2, as called in the table, went unchecked against the DNA. TRBV21-1 is termed a pseudogene. The CDR3 is 16 residues long. As DNA, the CDR3 is TGTGCCAGCAGCAAGGGGACTAGCGGGGGGACAGATACGCAGTATTTT. Translating gives CASSKGTSGGTDTQYF.

Comments on this clone: This sample also contains other DNA sequences that code for the same CDR3. The chain carries TRBV6-5 and TRBJ2-7; D possibly corresponds to TRBD2 (5 bases). Germline V gives CDR1 MNHEY, CDR2 SVGAGI. V was pared by 2 bases and J by 0 bases, with 5 bases between. The CDR3 is 13 residues long. CDR3: CASSYSGSYEQYF. CDR3 nucleotides: TGTGCCAGCAGTTACAGCGGCTCCTACGAGCAGTACTTC.

V and J are TRBV18 and TRBJ1-3, with 7 bases fitting TRBD1. V lost 6 bases and J lost 4; bases outside the gene matches: 21. This CDR3 contains 19 residues. Per the germline V gene, CDR1 is KGHSH and CDR2 is LQKENI. The CDR3 DNA follows: TGTGCCAGCTCCCCGACAGGGACACAAGGTCTCCGAGGAGGAAACACCATATATTTT. It encodes CASSPTGTQGLRGGNTIYF.

The V gene is TRBV20-1, the J gene TRBJ2-1; D is unresolved. The germline V and J ends were trimmed by 6 bases and 3 bases, with 6 bases remaining between them. The length of the CDR3 is 11 residues. Germline V lookup: CDR1 DFQATT, CDR2 SNEGSKA (reference sequence). CDR3 residues: CSAQNYNEQFF. The CDR3 coding sequence is TGCAGTGCACAGAACTACAATGAGCAGTTCTTC.

The chain carries TRBV30 and TRBJ1-2; D is unresolved. This CDR3 is 11 amino acids long. CDR1 is GTSNPN and CDR2 is SVGIG in the germline V gene (reference sequence). Trimming took off 5 bases at V and 2 bases at J, with 6 bases between the two ends. The CDR3 region is CAWDLNYGYTF. CDR3 sequence (DNA): TGTGCCTGGGACCTAAACTATGGCTACACCTTC.

V usage is TRBV19 and J usage is TRBJ2-1, with 9 bases lining up with TRBD2. This CDR3 region has 16 residues. The V segment lost 3 bases and the J segment 7 bases; nucleotides outside the gene matches: 10. CDR1 LNHDA and CDR2 SQIVND come from the germline V gene (reference sequence). The CDR3 region is CASSIRERGDPNEQFF. The CDR3 DNA follows: TGTGCCAGTAGTATCCGCGAGCGGGGGGATCCGAATGAGCAGTTCTTC.

This chain links TRBV11-3 with TRBJ2-2; TRBD1 aligns across 8 bases. V was clipped by 3 bases and J by 2 bases; unmatched bases: 17. The length of the CDR3 is 20 residues. Germline CDR1 is SGHNT and CDR2 is YENEEA. CDR3 in amino acids: CASSFTSIRQGTVNTGELFF. CDR3 sequence (DNA): TGTGCCAGCAGCTTCACCTCCATCAGACAGGGGACGGTAAACACCGGGGAGCTGTTTTTT.

The rearrangement links TRBV11-2 to TRBJ1-3; D gene unclear. The V end was cut by 5 bases, the J end by 4 bases, with 12 bases between. This CDR3 contains 14 residues. Per the germline V gene, CDR1 is SGHAT and CDR2 is FQNNGV. In nucleotides, the CDR3 is TGTGCCAGCAGCATGGGGAGGCCGGGAAACACCATATATTTT. Translated: CASSMGRPGNTIYF.

This chain connects TRBV6-6 to TRBJ2-5, with 9 bases matching TRBD2. The CDR3 covers 15 residues. Per the germline V gene, CDR1 is MNHNY and CDR2 is SVGAGI (reference sequence). V lost 5 bases to trimming and J lost 2 bases; unmatched junction nucleotides: 6. For the CDR3, the DNA is TGTGCCAGCAGTAGTAGCGGGGGCTTTCAAGAGACCCAGTACTTC. The encoded protein is CASSSSGGFQETQYF.

This sequence joins TRBV3-1 (or the pseudogene TRBV3-2) and TRBJ2-1, with TRBD2 identical over 10 bases. This CDR3 is built from 12 residues. Losses at the gene ends were 7 bases for V and 10 bases for J; bases not matched to a gene: 4. Germline CDR1 and CDR2: LGHDT and YNNKEL (reference sequence). In DNA form, the CDR3 reads TGTGCCAGCAAAGAGCGGGGGGGAGAGCAGTTCTTC. It yields the protein CASKERGGEQFF.

The V gene is TRBV6-5, the J gene TRBJ1-4; no firm D call. The ends were cut back, 6 bases at V and 0 bases at J, with 11 bases in the middle. The CDR3 has 15 amino acids. Germline V CDR1 and CDR2: MNHEY, SVGAGI. The CDR3 region is CASSPVRATNEKLFF. In DNA, the CDR3 is TGTGCCAGCAGCCCCGTGAGGGCAACTAATGAAAAACTGTTTTTT.

The V call is TRBV2, the J call TRBJ2-6; 7 positions agree with TRBD1. The CDR3 has 15 amino acids. With 9 bases clipped from V and 3 bases from J, the junction kept 8 bases outside the gene matches. Germline V gives CDR1 SNHLY, CDR2 FYNNEI. CDR3 residues: CASQSTGFGANVLTF. As DNA, the CDR3 is TGTGCCAGTCAGTCGACAGGGTTTGGGGCCAACGTCCTGACTTTC.

V gene TRBV6-1 combines with J gene TRBJ2-1, with D tentatively TRBD1 (5 bases). Germline loops: CDR1 MNHNS, CDR2 SASEGT. The CDR3 totals 15 residues. V was shortened by 2 bases and J by 2 bases, with 10 bases between the two germline ends. The CDR3 loop reads CASSEMQGPYNEQFF. In nucleotides, the CDR3 is TGTGCCAGCAGTGAAATGCAGGGTCCCTACAATGAGCAGTTCTTC.

The V call is TRBV6-1, the J call TRBJ2-1, with 7 bases matching TRBD2. Germline V CDR1 and CDR2: MNHNS, SASEGT. The CDR3 length is 20 residues. The V segment lost 4 bases and the J segment 4 bases; nucleotides outside the gene matches: 22. The CDR3 spells CASSARSSGPPQSSYNEQFF. The CDR3 DNA reads TGTGCCAGCAGTGCCAGGAGTAGCGGGCCACCCCAATCTTCTTACAATGAGCAGTTCTTC.

This sequence joins TRBV4-3 and TRBJ1-5; tentatively, D is TRBD1 (6 bases). Germline V gene sequence: CDR1 LGHNA, CDR2 YSLEER. V was clipped by 1 base and J by 6 bases, with 16 bases between them. The CDR3 spans 16 residues. The CDR3 protein is CASSQAYTRGSQPQHF. The CDR3 DNA is TGCGCCAGCAGCCAAGCCTATACGAGGGGGAGTCAGCCCCAGCATTTT.

The chain employs TRBV2 and TRBJ1-5, with a possible D match to TRBD1 (6 bases). V was shortened by 6 bases and J by 4 bases, with 13 bases between the two germline ends. The germline V gene encodes CDR1 SNHLY and CDR2 FYNNEI. The CDR3 covers 14 residues. In DNA form, the CDR3 reads TGTGCCAGCAGGCTAAACCAGGGGAATCAGCCCCAGCATTTT. Residues: CASRLNQGNQPQHF.

The chain carries TRBV3-1 (or the pseudogene TRBV3-2) and TRBJ1-2, with D perhaps TRBD1 (5 bases). Germline V gene sequence: CDR1 LGHDT, CDR2 YNNKEL (reference sequence). CDR3 length: 14 amino acids. The V end was cut by 4 bases, the J end by 8 bases, with 17 bases between. The CDR3, as DNA: TGTGCCAGCAGCCCCCTGGGGGGGTCGGGGGGCTACACCTTC. Amino acids: CASSPLGGSGGYTF.

This rearrangement joins TRBV14 to TRBJ1-2, with 10 bases identical to TRBD1. The CDR3 runs 14 residues. The J segment lost 7 bases and the V segment lost 4 bases, leaving 6 bases of the junction unmatched. CDR1 SGHDN and CDR2 FVKESK come from the germline V gene. The DNA of the CDR3 is TGTGCCAGCAGCCGAGACAGGGGGCGTCCTGGCTACACCTTC. This sequence encodes CASSRDRGRPGYTF. Drawing the rest from reference TRBV14 and TRBJ1-2, the complete variable domain is EAGVTQFPSHSVIEKGQTVTLRCDPISGHDNLYWYRRVMGKEIKFLLHFVKESKQDESGMPNNRFLAERTGGTYSTLKVQPAELEDSGVYFCASSRDRGRPGYTFGSGTRLTVV.

V and J are TRBV19 and TRBJ2-3, with 9 bases that match TRBD1. Germline V gene data show CDR1 as LNHDA and CDR2 as SQIVND (reference sequence). J was trimmed by 4 bases and V by 5 bases; bases with no gene match: 7. The CDR3 has 15 amino acids. The CDR3 is CASSPGTGYADTQYF. The CDR3 coding sequence is TGTGCCAGTAGTCCCGGGACAGGGTATGCAGATACGCAGTATTTT.

The chain couples TRBV7-9 to TRBJ1-2, with TRBD1 matching over 7 bases. There are 14 residues in the CDR3. V lost 4 bases and J lost 8; bases outside the gene matches: 10. Germline loops: CDR1 SEHNR, CDR2 FQNEAQ (reference sequence). The CDR3 protein is CASSSYPTGKGYTF. CDR3 bases: TGTGCCAGCAGCTCCTACCCGACAGGGAAGGGCTACACCTTC. Using reference TRBV7-9 and TRBJ1-2 for the parts outside the CDR3, the full variable domain is DTGVSQNPRHKITKRGQNVTFRCDPISEHNRLYWYRQTLGQGPEFLTYFQNEAQLEKSRLLSDRFSAERPKGSFSTLEIQRTEQGDSAMYLCASSSYPTGKGYTFGSGTRLTVV.

The rearrangement links TRBV5-1 to TRBJ1-1, with 7 bases that match TRBD1. CDR1 is SGHRS and CDR2 is YFSETQ in the germline V gene. V gave up 0 bases and J gave up 8 bases; unmatched junction bases: 7. CDR3 length equals 14 residues. CDR3 in amino acids: CASSLAGTAPEAFF. The CDR3, as DNA: TGCGCCAGCAGCTTGGCTGGGACAGCTCCCGAAGCTTTCTTT.

The genes are TRBV4-2 and TRBJ1-6, with a possible D match to TRBD1 (5 bases). The germline gives CDR1 LGHNA, CDR2 YNFKEQ. V gave up 1 base and J gave up 8 bases, with 12 bases separating them. This CDR3 contains 15 residues. The CDR3 DNA sequence: TGTGCCAGCAGCCAAGGGGCGGGGCGGGATTCACCCCTCCACTTT. As protein: CASSQGAGRDSPLHF.

The V and J genes are TRBV2 and TRBJ1-3; 7 bases fit TRBD1. CDR1 is SNHLY and CDR2 is FYNNEI in the germline V gene. The CDR3 covers 14 residues. V shed 6 bases, J shed 3 bases, and the junction held 5 bases outside the gene matches. CDR3 nucleotide sequence: TGTGCCAGCAGCCTTTGGGACAGTGGAAACACCATATATTTT. It is translated as CASSLWDSGNTIYF.

The V gene is TRBV5-1, the J gene TRBJ1-2; D gene uncertain. Deletions cut 0 bases from V and 0 bases from J, with 21 bases between. CDR3 length equals 19 residues. Germline V gene data show CDR1 as SGHRS and CDR2 as YFSETQ. CDR3: CASSLGVPPGGVSNYGYTF. CDR3 sequence (DNA): TGCGCCAGCAGCTTGGGGGTGCCGCCCGGCGGGGTTTCTAACTATGGCTACACCTTC.